The 19 T cell receptor beta chains below were found in one sample sequenced in a study of regulatory T cells in long-lasting Graves disease. The time point: newly diagnosed GD, antithyroid drugs for less than 3 months. PBMC-extracted RNA yielded the TCR library. To make TCR beta libraries, researchers used iRepertoire HTBI primers and Arm-PCR of CDR3 regions. Each CDR3 protein is one row after TCRdb ran MiXCR on the multiplex PCR reads. The sample includes roughly 400,000 distinct CDR3 sequences, over 15% seen only once; the top ten take 20% to 25%. The same specimen was also included in a second study, on T cells in Graves' hyperthyroidism and ophthalmopathy.

The specimen was peripheral blood mononuclear cells (PBMCs), collected at new diagnosis, from a patient treated with antithyroid drugs. The source of these receptors is a woman younger than 35 with Graves disease.

This clonotype has a count of ten or more. The V call is TRBV28, the J call TRBJ2-7; a weak D match, TRBD1 (6 bases). There are 14 residues in the CDR3. Per germline, CDR1 MDHEN and CDR2 SYDVKM. V was clipped by 3 bases and J by 4 bases, with 13 bases between them. The CDR3 region is CASSFGDKRYEQYF. CDR3 DNA: TGTGCCAGCAGTTTCGGGGACAAGAGGTACGAGCAGTACTTC.

There are many counts of this clonotype. CDR3 loop: CASKEATGALLWNTGELFF. The DNA of the CDR3 is TGTGCCAGCAAGGAAGCGACAGGGGCCCTTTTATGGAACACCGGGGAGCTGTTTTTT. The chain joins TRBV28 to TRBJ2-2, with TRBD1 identical over 8 bases. CDR3 length: 19 amino acids. Trimming cost V 7 bases and J 1 base; bases outside gene matches: 17. Germline CDR1 reads MDHEN; CDR2 reads SYDVKM.

The sample holds many counts of this clonotype. The chain has TRBV28 and TRBJ2-7; no clear D. The CDR3 has 13 residues. Germline assignment: CDR1 MDHEN and CDR2 SYDVKM. The V end was cut by 5 bases, the J end by 4 bases, with 12 bases between. Written as DNA, the CDR3 is TGTGCCAGCAGTCCTCAGATTACATACGAGCAGTACTTC. Translation gives CASSPQITYEQYF.

This clonotype has a count of ten or more. The chain employs TRBV28 and TRBJ2-5; TRBD2 aligns across 11 bases. The V gene end was trimmed by 3 bases and the J gene end by 2 bases; junction bases not matched to a gene: 8. The CDR3 contains 17 residues. Germline V gene data show CDR1 as MDHEN and CDR2 as SYDVKM. CDR3 DNA: TGTGCCAGCAGTTTGGTAGCGGGAGGGCCCCTACAAGAGACCCAGTACTTC. Protein product: CASSLVAGGPLQETQYF.

The table lists this clonotype with a few counts. J is TRBJ1-5 and V is TRBV2, with D unclear. The CDR3 loop spans 14 amino acids. CDR1 and CDR2 (germline): SNHLY, FYNNEI. V was shortened by 6 bases and J by 0 bases, with 9 bases between the two germline ends. Written as DNA, the CDR3 is TGTGCCAGCAGGGCAGTAGATAGCAATCAGCCCCAGCATTTT. This codes for CASRAVDSNQPQHF.

Details on this clonotype: It may be a read error: a sequence one base away is much more abundant. V is TRBV6-9 and J is TRBJ2-7; 9 nucleotides align to TRBD1. The CDR3 is 15 residues long. Trimming at V came to 3 bases and at J to 3 bases, leaving 6 bases not matched to a gene. CDR1 is MNHGY and CDR2 is SVAAGI in the germline V gene. CDR3 residues: CASSYPKDRGYEQYF. The DNA for the CDR3 is TGTGCCAGCAGTTACCCGAAGGACAGGGGCTACGAGCAGTACTTC.

This clonotype came up a few times. The chain has TRBV7-9 and TRBJ2-1; 10 bases are shared with TRBD2. V dropped 2 bases and J dropped 8; count of bases not matched to a gene: 9. The CDR3 runs to 16 residues. The germline V gene has CDR1 SEHNR and CDR2 FQNEAQ (reference sequence). CDR3 in amino acids: CASSLRASGRRYEQFF. In nucleotides, the CDR3 is TGTGCCAGCAGCTTAAGGGCTAGCGGGAGAAGGTATGAGCAGTTCTTC.

This clonotype has more than one count but fewer than ten. This chain links TRBV11-2 with TRBJ2-4; 8 nucleotides match TRBD2. Germline assignment: CDR1 SGHAT and CDR2 FQNNGV. With 1 base clipped from V and 9 bases from J, the junction kept 5 bases outside the gene matches. This CDR3 region has 14 residues. The CDR3 reads CASSLVSGSLIQYF. DNA for the CDR3: TGTGCCAGCAGCTTAGTAAGCGGGAGCCTCATTCAGTACTTC.

This clonotype was detected ten times or more. A read error is likely, as this CDR3 ends without the conserved phenylalanine or tryptophan. V is TRBV6-2 or TRBV6-3 and J is TRBJ2-1, with TRBD2 identical over 9 bases. The CDR3 has 14 residues. Trimming removed 5 bases from V and 6 bases from J; junction bases left unmatched: 5. Germline CDR1 and CDR2: MNHEY and SVGEGT. The CDR3 bases are TGTGCCAGCAGTGAAGGCGGGGGGGCCAATGAGCAGTTCCTC. The encoded protein is CASSEGGGANEQFL.

Worth noting for this clonotype: A single base separates this from a much larger clone, so it may be a read error. This chain links TRBV15 with TRBJ2-5; weak D call: TRBD2 (5 bases). With 6 bases removed from V and 1 base from J, the gap between germline ends came to 9 bases. Germline lookup yields CDR1 LNHNV and CDR2 YYDKDF (reference sequence). CDR3 length equals 13 residues. This CDR3 reads CATSPSLQETQYF. CDR3 DNA: TGTGCCACCAGTCCTAGCCTCCAAGAGACCCAGTACTTC.

Only a few counts were recorded for this clonotype. This chain uses TRBV6-4 with TRBJ2-1; D might be TRBD2 (6 bases). Germline-derived CDR1 and CDR2 are MRHNA and SNTAGT. Trimming shortened V by 3 bases and J by 8 bases, and 14 bases separated the two germline ends. The CDR3 contains 14 residues. The CDR3 here is CASSERSGSDEQFF. The CDR3 DNA reads as TGTGCCAGCAGTGAAAGGTCCGGGAGTGATGAGCAGTTCTTC.

This clonotype was observed many times. V usage is TRBV20-1 and J usage is TRBJ2-2; TRBD2 matches 9 bases. The germline V gene encodes CDR1 DFQATT and CDR2 SNEGSKA (reference sequence). CDR3 size: 14 residues. V lost 4 bases and J lost 2; bases outside the gene matches: 2. CDR3 nucleotides: TGCAGTGCTACCGGGACTAGCAACACCGGGGAGCTGTTTTTT. Protein product: CSATGTSNTGELFF.

There are a few counts of this clonotype. The CDR3 protein is CASSYSTRGRPNEQFF. The CDR3 bases are TGTGCCAGCAGTTACTCAACTCGGGGGAGACCCAATGAGCAGTTCTTC. The V call is TRBV6-5, the J call TRBJ2-1, with D tentatively TRBD2 (6 bases). The CDR3 totals 16 residues. Trimming removed 0 bases from V and 6 bases from J, with 15 bases in between. CDR1 and CDR2 (germline): MNHEY, SVGAGI.

The table lists this clonotype with a few counts. The J gene is TRBJ2-1, the V gene TRBV5-1; D not resolved. In germline, CDR1 is SGHRS, CDR2 YFSETQ. This CDR3 spans 14 amino acids. Trimming removed 6 bases at V and 2 bases at J, with 12 bases between. The CDR3 nucleotides are TGCGCCAGCAACGACCTGCGCACCTACAATGAGCAGTTCTTC. Translated: CASNDLRTYNEQFF.

This clonotype was seen only a few times. The chain has TRBV6-1 and TRBJ2-7; no clear D gene. Trimming removed 7 bases at V and 0 bases at J, with 10 bases between. Germline V lookup: CDR1 MNHNS, CDR2 SASEGT. This CDR3 comprises 13 residues. CDR3 residues: CASISVSSYEQYF. DNA of the CDR3: TGTGCCAGCATCTCCGTGAGCTCCTACGAGCAGTACTTC.

This clonotype was counted a few times. This chain links TRBV29-1 with TRBJ1-5; D remains ambiguous. Germline-derived CDR1 and CDR2 are SQVTM and ANQGSEA. V shed 4 bases and J shed 0 bases, with 10 bases lying between them. The CDR3 has 14 amino acids. Here the CDR3 reads CSVARGNSNQPQHF. The CDR3 nucleotides read TGCAGCGTTGCGCGAGGAAATAGCAATCAGCCCCAGCATTTT.

The V and J genes are TRBV29-1 and TRBJ1-4; D ambiguous. Germline V lookup: CDR1 SQVTM, CDR2 ANQGSEA. V lost 7 bases and J 4 bases, leaving 16 bases between the germline ends. CDR3 length equals 14 residues. The CDR3 DNA reads as TGCAGCGCGCGGGTTGGGGTTTATAATGAAAAACTGTTTTTT. Translated: CSARVGVYNEKLFF.

In the case of this clonotype: A much larger clonotype is one base distant, so this may be a read error. The chain uses TRBV2 and TRBJ2-5; TRBD2 is a possible D gene (6 bases). CDR3 length: 15 amino acids. The ends were cut back, 3 bases at V and 11 bases at J, with 22 bases in the middle. CDR1 is SNHLY, CDR2 FYNNEI, per germline. In nucleotides, the CDR3 is TGTGCCAGCAGTGATAGAGCGGGCTTATACAATGAGCAGTACTTC. This sequence encodes CASSDRAGLYNEQYF.

Ten or more counts support this clonotype. This rearrangement joins TRBV5-4 to TRBJ2-2; D gene ambiguous. In germline, CDR1 is SGHNT, CDR2 YYREEE (reference sequence). V lost 0 bases and J lost 4, with 4 bases in between. The CDR3 sequence is 13 residues long. The CDR3 here is CASSLDGTGELFF. In DNA form, the CDR3 reads TGTGCCAGCAGCTTGGACGGCACCGGGGAGCTGTTTTTT.